Below are 18 T cell receptor beta chains sequenced from a single sample in a study of blood T cell repertoires in COVID-19. Libraries were prepared by immunoSEQ multiplex PCR; TCRdb keeps only in-frame clonotypes and omits some of them. Of about 85,000 clones in the sample, around 90% were seen once. Sequenced sample: peripheral blood. The receptor set was obtained from a man aged 55 to 70 with acute or convalescent COVID-19.

This clone was observed a single time. This sequence joins TRBV5-6 and TRBJ1-6, with 9 bases lining up with TRBD1. There are 15 residues in the CDR3. The germline CDR1 and CDR2 sequences are SGHDT and YYEEEE. J gave up 8 bases and V 2 bases, and 5 bases lay outside the gene matches. CDR3 DNA: TGTGCCAGCAGCTTAAAGGGACAGGGATATTCACCCCTCCACTTT. Translation: CASSLKGQGYSPLHF.

The V call is TRBV25-1, the J call TRBJ2-7; TRBD1 might be the D (5 bases). Germline values: CDR1 MGHDK, CDR2 SYGVNS. The length of the CDR3 is 15 residues. Trimming cost V 1 base and J 3 bases, with 13 bases left between them. The CDR3 is CASSESVTAYYEQYF. DNA of the CDR3: TGTGCCAGCAGTGAATCTGTGACAGCCTACTACGAGCAGTACTTC.

The chain couples TRBV18 to TRBJ1-2; 7 nucleotides agree with TRBD1. The CDR3 extends over 14 amino acids. Germline lookup yields CDR1 KGHSH and CDR2 LQKENI. The trim removed 6 bases at V and 2 bases at J, leaving 6 bases unmatched. The CDR3 DNA sequence: TGTGCCAGCTCCCCAGGGACAGAGAACTATGGCTACACCTTC. Translated: CASSPGTENYGYTF.

V usage is TRBV7-8 and J usage is TRBJ2-5; 10 positions agree with TRBD2. Unmatched junction bases numbered 6, after V lost 1 base and J lost 4 bases. CDR1 is SGHVS and CDR2 is FQNEAQ in the germline V gene. The CDR3 has 16 residues. The CDR3 DNA follows: TGTGCCAGCAGCTTAGAGGGGGCTAGCGGGGGAGAGACCCAGTACTTC. Translation: CASSLEGASGGETQYF.

The chain employs TRBV5-6 and TRBJ1-2; the D gene is possibly TRBD1 (5 bases). Per germline, CDR1 SGHDT and CDR2 YYEEEE. V lost 3 bases to trimming and J lost 0 bases, with 15 bases between them. The CDR3 totals 16 residues. The DNA for the CDR3 is TGTGCCAGCAGCTCAGTTGACAGCTTGGCTAACTATGGCTACACCTTC. It encodes CASSSVDSLANYGYTF.

The chain uses TRBV18 and TRBJ2-1; the D is unclear. This CDR3 is 14 amino acids long. The V gene's germline CDR1 is KGHSH and CDR2 LQKENI. V was shortened by 3 bases and J by 4 bases, with 10 bases between the two germline ends. The CDR3 reads CASSPRSEYNEQFF. In nucleotides, the CDR3 is TGTGCCAGCTCACCGCGAAGTGAATACAATGAGCAGTTCTTC. Full variable domain (missing parts from reference TRBV18 and TRBJ2-1): NAGVMQNPRHLVRRRGQEARLRCSPMKGHSHVYWYRQLPEEGLKFMVYLQKENIIDESGMPKERFSAEFPKEGPSILRIQQVVRGDSAAYFCASSPRSEYNEQFFGPGTRLTVL.

The sample holds one count of this clone. The chain is built from TRBV6-2 or TRBV6-3 and TRBJ1-2; 9 bases map to TRBD1. V lost 4 bases and J lost 11; bases outside the gene matches: 14. This CDR3 has 15 amino acids. Germline CDR1 is MNHEY and CDR2 is SVGEGT. The CDR3 reads CASSFPPGTGSTYTF. The CDR3 DNA reads as TGTGCCAGCAGTTTCCCTCCCGGGACAGGGTCGACATACACCTTC.

J is TRBJ2-2 and V is TRBV6-6; D uncertain. The CDR3 covers 16 residues. CDR1 is MNHNY, CDR2 SVGAGI, per germline (reference sequence). Trimming pared 2 bases from V and 0 bases from J, leaving 10 bases between. This CDR3 is CASSYPPSPNTGELFF. The CDR3 DNA reads TGTGCCAGCAGTTACCCCCCCTCCCCGAACACCGGGGAGCTGTTTTTT.

This chain joins TRBV3-1 (or the pseudogene TRBV3-2) and TRBJ1-2, with D maybe TRBD1 (6 bases). The V gene lost 3 bases and the J gene lost 7 bases, with 24 bases spanning the gap. The V gene's germline CDR1 is LGHDT and CDR2 YNNKEL (reference sequence). The length of the CDR3 is 17 residues. The CDR3, as DNA: TGTGCCAGCAGCCAGATAGACAGGTCCCCGGGGGGTCCTGGCTACACCTTC. Its protein product is CASSQIDRSPGGPGYTF.

V is TRBV7-9 and J is TRBJ1-4, with D possibly being TRBD1 (5 bases). CDR1 and CDR2 (germline): SEHNR, FQNEAQ (reference sequence). Trimming removed 5 bases at V and 4 bases at J, with 11 bases between. CDR3 length: 14 residues. The CDR3 region is CASSPSGHNEKLFF. Written as DNA, the CDR3 is TGTGCCAGCAGCCCGTCAGGACATAATGAAAAACTGTTTTTT.

This chain joins TRBV2 and TRBJ1-5; D remains unclear. Germline V lookup: CDR1 SNHLY, CDR2 FYNNEI. CDR3 length: 14 amino acids. Trimming stripped 3 bases from V and 7 bases from J, with 13 bases between. The CDR3 is CASSETNGMQPQHF. CDR3 DNA: TGTGCCAGCAGTGAGACGAACGGGATGCAGCCCCAGCATTTT.

The gene calls are TRBV20-1 and TRBJ1-6; TRBD1 matches at 7 bases. This CDR3 spans 16 amino acids. The V segment lost 3 bases and the J segment 8 bases; nucleotides outside the gene matches: 13. Germline lookup yields CDR1 DFQATT and CDR2 SNEGSKA (reference sequence). In nucleotides, the CDR3 is TGCAGTGCTAGTCCCCTTCCGGGACAGCGAGATTCACCCCTCCACTTT. This encodes CSASPLPGQRDSPLHF.

The genes are TRBV12-3 or TRBV12-4 and TRBJ1-1, with TRBD1 as a possible D gene (6 bases). V was clipped by 6 bases and J by 5 bases, with 7 bases between them. CDR3 length: 11 amino acids. DNA of the CDR3: TGTGCCAGCAGGCAGGGGACTGAAGCTTTCTTT. It yields the protein CASRQGTEAFF.

The V gene is TRBV11-2, the J gene TRBJ1-3; no clear D. Germline CDR1 is SGHAT and CDR2 is FQNNGV. This CDR3 spans 17 amino acids. The V gene lost 1 base and the J gene lost 0 bases, with 13 bases spanning the gap. This chain's CDR3 is CASSLVGGLSSGNTIYF. The CDR3, as DNA: TGTGCCAGCAGCTTAGTCGGAGGGTTGAGCTCTGGAAACACCATATATTTT.

This sequence joins TRBV6-2 or TRBV6-3 and TRBJ1-6, with TRBD1 matching over 9 bases. The ends lost 3 bases at V and 8 bases at J; junction bases unmatched: 5. This CDR3 spans 15 amino acids. The germline gives CDR1 MNHEY, CDR2 SVGEGT. The CDR3 is CASSYRTGADSPLHF. CDR3 in DNA: TGTGCCAGCAGTTATAGGACAGGGGCGGATTCACCCCTCCACTTT.

The CDR3 coding sequence is TGTGCCAGCAGCCCCCGGCAGGGGGCGTTCCCCACCGGGGAGCTGTTTTTT. This translates into CASSPRQGAFPTGELFF. J is TRBJ2-2 and V is TRBV7-2, with 8 bases fitting TRBD1. The V gene's germline CDR1 is SGHTA and CDR2 FQGNSA. The CDR3 runs 17 residues. J lost 4 bases, V lost 5 bases, and 12 bases had no gene match.

This chain uses TRBV6-6 with TRBJ1-1; the match to TRBD1 covers 9 bases. V lost 2 bases and J lost 1; bases outside the gene matches: 5. The CDR3 is 16 amino acids. The germline gives CDR1 MNHNY, CDR2 SVGAGI (reference sequence). The CDR3 loop reads CASSYDRGVGNTEAFF. CDR3 DNA sequence: TGTGCCAGCAGTTACGACAGGGGGGTAGGGAACACTGAAGCTTTCTTT.

The chain has TRBV5-1 and TRBJ1-1; D perhaps matches TRBD1 (5 bases). V was trimmed by 4 bases and J by 4 bases, leaving 17 bases between them. CDR3 length: 15 residues. The germline gives CDR1 SGHRS, CDR2 YFSETQ. CDR3 DNA: TGCGCCAGCAGCCCGGACGGAGGGGTCACCACTGAAGCTTTCTTT. Residues: CASSPDGGVTTEAFF.